The present TCR beta chain was sequenced within a study of CD8+ T cells in alopecia areata. Germline V CDR1 and CDR2: SGHVS, FNYEAQ. V was cut by 1 base and J by 2 bases, with 12 bases left in between. The CDR3 loop spans 15 amino acids. RNA extraction was followed by reverse transcription into cDNA, which acted as the sequencing template. TCRdb's table, derived via immunoSEQ multiplex PCR, lists solely in-frame clones and lacks some. This sample has approximately 140,000 clones, with 80% to 90% found just once. In alopecia areata patients, both lesional scalp punch biopsies and peripheral blood were collected.

The TCR comes from a human donor with alopecia areata. The chain carries TRBV7-6 and TRBJ2-7, with D perhaps matching TRBD2 (5 bases). This specimen consisted of CD8+ T cells sorted from blood, obtained at week 0. CDR3 in DNA: TGTGCCAGCAGCTTAGAGGGTGGACTTGCCTACGAGCAGTACTTC. It yields the protein CASSLEGGLAYEQYF.